The table lists the clone carrying this TCR beta chain with a few counts. The data originate from a study of T cells of healthy individuals. TCRdb used MiXCR to reprocess the 5' RACE reads, holding one entry per CDR3 protein. The sample lists about 82,000 distinct CDR3 sequences, about 5.5% seen once, with 7.5% to 8% in the top ten. The clonotype originates from a female donor in good health.

In DNA, the CDR3 is TGTGCCAGCAGTGAAAAGAACCAGGGAAATGAAAAACTGTTTTTT. This translates into CASSEKNQGNEKLFF. The genes are TRBV2 and TRBJ1-4; TRBD1 is a possible D gene (5 bases). CDR3 length: 15 amino acids. The V gene's germline CDR1 is SNHLY and CDR2 FYNNEI. V lost 2 bases, J lost 5 bases, and 12 bases lay in between. The full variable domain, completed using reference TRBV2 and TRBJ1-4, is EPEVTQTPSHQVTQMGQEVILRCVPISNHLYFYWYRQILGQKVEFLVSFYNNEISEKSEIFDDQFSVERPDGSNFTLKIRSTKLEDSAMYFCASSEKNQGNEKLFFGSGTQLSVL.